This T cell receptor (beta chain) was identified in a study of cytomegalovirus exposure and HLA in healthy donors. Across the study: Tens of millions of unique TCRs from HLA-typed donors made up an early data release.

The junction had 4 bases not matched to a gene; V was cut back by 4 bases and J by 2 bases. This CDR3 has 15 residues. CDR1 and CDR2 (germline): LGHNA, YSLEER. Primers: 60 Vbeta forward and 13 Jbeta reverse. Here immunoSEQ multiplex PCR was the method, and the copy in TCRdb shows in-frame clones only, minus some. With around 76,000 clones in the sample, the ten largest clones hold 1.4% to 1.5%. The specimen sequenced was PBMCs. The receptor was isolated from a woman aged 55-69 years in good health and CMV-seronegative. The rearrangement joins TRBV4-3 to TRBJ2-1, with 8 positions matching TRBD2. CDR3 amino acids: CASSRLAGTYNEQFF. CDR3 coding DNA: TGCGCCAGCAGCCGTTTAGCGGGGACCTACAATGAGCAGTTCTTC.